This T cell receptor beta chain derives from a study of OX40 agonist ivuxolimab in advanced cancers. Study overall: It was ivuxolimab, an agonistic anti-OX40 (CD134) antibody, that patients were treated with. Study-wide results and limits: Expanded peripheral T-cell antigen specificity went undetermined. Expanded clones were, on average, more numerous among CD8+ T cells than CD4+.

The method was immunoSEQ multiplex PCR; TCRdb's version includes in-frame clones alone and lacks a portion of them. This sample yields about 80,000 clones, of which roughly 84% are seen a single time; roughly 0.23% belongs to the top ten. CDR1 is KGHSH and CDR2 is LQKENI in the germline V gene. The length of the CDR3 is 17 residues. The germline V and J ends were trimmed by 2 bases and 3 bases, with 17 bases remaining between them. Details on this clone: Its antigen is not identified.

This specimen consisted of CD4+ or CD8+ T cells sorted from blood, obtained in a trial of the OX40 agonist ivuxolimab. This clonotype was sampled from an adult with an advanced solid tumor such as melanoma, head and neck, liver or kidney cancer. The chain joins TRBV18 to TRBJ2-1, with D possibly matching TRBD1 (5 bases). The CDR3 DNA is TGTGCCAGCTCACCAATCCGGGTAGGGGCTATCTACAATGAGCAGTTCTTC. Protein: CASSPIRVGAIYNEQFF.